Reported below is one T cell receptor beta chain. This entry belongs to a study of blood T cells in healthy people across ages. With a J-beta primer mix and a sample-barcoded 5' primer, a second PCR ran roughly 6 to 12 cycles. TCRdb processed the 5' RACE reads anew with MiXCR; each CDR3 protein has one entry. The table includes some 800,000 distinct CDR3 sequences, around 25% detected once. CDR3 length equals 15 residues. Germline V gene lookup returns CDR1 DFQATT and CDR2 SNEGSKA (reference sequence). These data were also reused for a study on T cells of mothers and their children. From that paper: Each mother yielded more than 9 million TCR beta CDR3 reads. Each child yielded some 3 million reads.

This chain uses TRBV20-1 with TRBJ2-1, with 15 bases aligning to TRBD2. The J call is in doubt because the DNA end fits TRBJ2-7 better. The TCR comes from a boy between 5 and 17 years old in good health. Source material: blood. The CDR3 DNA reads TGCAGTGCTAGGGGGACTAGCGGGAGGACCTACGAGCAGTACTTC. Residues: CSARGTSGRTYEQYF.